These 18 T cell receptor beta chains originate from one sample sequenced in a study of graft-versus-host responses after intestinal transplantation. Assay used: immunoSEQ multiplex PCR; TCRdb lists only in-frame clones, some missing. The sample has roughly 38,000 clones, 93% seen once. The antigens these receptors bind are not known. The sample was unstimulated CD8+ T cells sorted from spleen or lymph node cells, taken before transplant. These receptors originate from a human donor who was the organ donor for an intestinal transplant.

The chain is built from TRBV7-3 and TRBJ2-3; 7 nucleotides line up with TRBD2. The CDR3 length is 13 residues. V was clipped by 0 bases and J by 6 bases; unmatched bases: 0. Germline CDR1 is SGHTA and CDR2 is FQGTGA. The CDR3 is CASSLTGGDTQYF. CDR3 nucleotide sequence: TGTGCCAGCAGCTTAACGGGAGGGGATACGCAGTATTTT.

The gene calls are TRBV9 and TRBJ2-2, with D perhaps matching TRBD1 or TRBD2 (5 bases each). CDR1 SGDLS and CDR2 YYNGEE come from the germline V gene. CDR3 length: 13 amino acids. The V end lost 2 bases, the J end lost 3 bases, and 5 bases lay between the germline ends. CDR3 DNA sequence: TGTGCCAGCAGCGTGGGACACACCGGGGAGCTGTTTTTT. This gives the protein CASSVGHTGELFF.

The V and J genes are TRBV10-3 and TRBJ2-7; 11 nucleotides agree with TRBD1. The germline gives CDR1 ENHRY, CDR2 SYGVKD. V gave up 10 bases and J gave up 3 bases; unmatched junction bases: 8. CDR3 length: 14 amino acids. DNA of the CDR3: TGTGCCACCTGCCCGGGACAGGGGGACTACGAGCAGTACTTC. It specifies CATCPGQGDYEQYF.

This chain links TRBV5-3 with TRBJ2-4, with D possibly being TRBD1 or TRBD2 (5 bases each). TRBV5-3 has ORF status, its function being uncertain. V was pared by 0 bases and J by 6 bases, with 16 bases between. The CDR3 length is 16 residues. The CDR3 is CARSLGDPLVGNIQYF. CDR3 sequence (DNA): TGTGCCAGAAGCTTGGGGGACCCCTTGGTAGGAAACATTCAGTACTTC.

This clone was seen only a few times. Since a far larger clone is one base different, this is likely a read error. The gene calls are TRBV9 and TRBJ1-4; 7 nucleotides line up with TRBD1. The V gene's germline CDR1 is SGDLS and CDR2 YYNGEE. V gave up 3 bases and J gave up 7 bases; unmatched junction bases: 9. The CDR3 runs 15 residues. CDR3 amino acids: CASSATGTVTEKLFF. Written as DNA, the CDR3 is TGTGCCAGCAGCGCCACCGGGACAGTGACTGAAAAACTGTTTTTT.

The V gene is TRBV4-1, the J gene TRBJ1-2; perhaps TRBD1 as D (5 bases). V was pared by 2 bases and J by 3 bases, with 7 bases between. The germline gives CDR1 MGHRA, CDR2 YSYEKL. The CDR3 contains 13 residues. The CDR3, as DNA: TGCGCCAGCAGCCAATCGACAGACTATGGCTACACCTTC. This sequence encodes CASSQSTDYGYTF.

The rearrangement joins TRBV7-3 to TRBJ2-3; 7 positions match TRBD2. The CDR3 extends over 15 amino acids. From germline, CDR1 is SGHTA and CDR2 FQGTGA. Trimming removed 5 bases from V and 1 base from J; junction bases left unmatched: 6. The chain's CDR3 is CASSPGGSGTDTQYF. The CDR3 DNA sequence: TGTGCCAGCAGCCCCGGGGGGAGCGGCACAGATACGCAGTATTTT.

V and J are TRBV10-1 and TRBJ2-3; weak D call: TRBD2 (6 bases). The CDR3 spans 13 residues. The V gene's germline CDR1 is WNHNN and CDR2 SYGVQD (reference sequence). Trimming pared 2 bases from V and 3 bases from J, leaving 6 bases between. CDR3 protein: CASSERETDTQYF. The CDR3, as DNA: TGCGCCAGCAGTGAGCGGGAGACAGATACGCAGTATTTT.

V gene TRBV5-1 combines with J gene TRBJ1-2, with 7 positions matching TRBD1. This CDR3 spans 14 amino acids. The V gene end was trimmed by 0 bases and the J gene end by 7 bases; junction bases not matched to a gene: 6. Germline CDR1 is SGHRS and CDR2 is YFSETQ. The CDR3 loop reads CASSLETGQAGYTF. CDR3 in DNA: TGCGCCAGCAGCTTGGAGACAGGGCAAGCTGGCTACACCTTC.

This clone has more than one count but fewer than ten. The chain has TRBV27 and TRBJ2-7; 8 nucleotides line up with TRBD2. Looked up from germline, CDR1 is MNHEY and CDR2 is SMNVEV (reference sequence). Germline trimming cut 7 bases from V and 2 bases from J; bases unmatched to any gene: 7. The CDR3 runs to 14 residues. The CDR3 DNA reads TGTGCCAGCAACGGGGGGGACGGGGCCTACGAGCAGTACTTC. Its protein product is CASNGGDGAYEQYF.

The CDR3 DNA sequence: TGCGCCAGCAGAGAAGCAAGGGGGGCGCTAAACACCGGGGAGCTGTTTTTT. Translating gives CASREARGALNTGELFF. The chain has TRBV5-1 and TRBJ2-2; D is tentatively TRBD1 or TRBD2 (6 bases each). In germline, CDR1 is SGHRS, CDR2 YFSETQ. V shed 5 bases and J shed 2 bases, with 19 bases lying between them. The CDR3 runs to 17 residues.

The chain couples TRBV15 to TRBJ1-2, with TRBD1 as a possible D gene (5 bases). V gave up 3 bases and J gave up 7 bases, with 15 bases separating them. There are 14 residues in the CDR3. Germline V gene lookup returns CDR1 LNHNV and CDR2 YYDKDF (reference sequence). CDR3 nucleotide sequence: TGTGCCACCAGCAGCGGGGGAGGGCTACGTGGCTACACCTTC. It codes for CATSSGGGLRGYTF.

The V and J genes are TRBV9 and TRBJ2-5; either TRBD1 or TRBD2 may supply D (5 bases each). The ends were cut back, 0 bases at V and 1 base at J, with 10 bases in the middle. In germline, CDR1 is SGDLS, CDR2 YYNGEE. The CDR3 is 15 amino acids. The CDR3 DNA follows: TGTGCCAGCAGCGTAGTGGGAGACAGCCAAGAGACCCAGTACTTC. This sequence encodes CASSVVGDSQETQYF.

CDR3 loop: CASSLDGETQYF. DNA of the CDR3: TGTGCCAGCAGCTTAGATGGAGAGACCCAGTACTTC. The rearrangement joins TRBV13 to TRBJ2-5; no clear D gene. This CDR3 is built from 12 residues. V lost 1 base to trimming and J lost 4 bases, with 4 bases between them. Germline lookup yields CDR1 PRHDT and CDR2 FYEKMQ (reference sequence).

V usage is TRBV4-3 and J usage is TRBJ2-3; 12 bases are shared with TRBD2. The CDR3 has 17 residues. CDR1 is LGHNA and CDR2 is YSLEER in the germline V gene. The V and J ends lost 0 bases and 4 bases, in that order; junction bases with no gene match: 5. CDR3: CASSQDPTSGRADTQYF. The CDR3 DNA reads TGCGCCAGCAGCCAAGACCCGACTAGCGGGAGAGCAGATACGCAGTATTTT.

CDR3 loop: CASSLIKTSGRLEQFF. The CDR3 DNA sequence: TGTGCCAGCAGTTTGATCAAGACTAGCGGGAGGCTAGAGCAGTTCTTC. V and J are TRBV28 and TRBJ2-1; 13 bases are shared with TRBD2. Trimming took 3 bases from V and 10 from J; bases not matched to a gene: 9. Germline assignment: CDR1 MDHEN and CDR2 SYDVKM. This CDR3 contains 16 residues. Drawing the rest from reference TRBV28 and TRBJ2-1, the complete variable domain is DVKVTQSSRYLVKRTGEKVFLECVQDMDHENMFWYRQDPGLGLRLIYFSYDVKMKEKGDIPEGYSVSREKKERFSLILESASTNQTSMYLCASSLIKTSGRLEQFFGPGTRLTVL.

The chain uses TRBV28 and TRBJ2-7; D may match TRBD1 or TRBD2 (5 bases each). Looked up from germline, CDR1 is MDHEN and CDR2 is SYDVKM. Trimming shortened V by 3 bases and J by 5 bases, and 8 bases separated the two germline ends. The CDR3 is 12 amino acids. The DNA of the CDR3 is TGTGCCAGCAGTTTTGGGGGTGACGAGCAGTACTTC. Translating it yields CASSFGGDEQYF.

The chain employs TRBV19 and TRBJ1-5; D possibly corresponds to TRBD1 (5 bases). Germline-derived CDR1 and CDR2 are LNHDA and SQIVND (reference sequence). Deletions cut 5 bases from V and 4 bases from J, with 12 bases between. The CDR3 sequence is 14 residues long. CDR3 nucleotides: TGTGCCAGTAGTGGTACCAGGGAAAATCAGCCCCAGCATTTT. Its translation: CASSGTRENQPQHF.